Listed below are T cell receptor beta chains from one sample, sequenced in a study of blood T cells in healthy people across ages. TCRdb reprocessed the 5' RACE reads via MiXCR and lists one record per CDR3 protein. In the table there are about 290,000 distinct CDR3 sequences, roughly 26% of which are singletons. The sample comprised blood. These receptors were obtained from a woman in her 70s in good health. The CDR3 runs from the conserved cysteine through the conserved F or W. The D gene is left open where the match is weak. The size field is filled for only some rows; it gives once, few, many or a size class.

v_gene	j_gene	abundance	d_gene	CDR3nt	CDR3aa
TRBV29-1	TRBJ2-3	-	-	TGCAGCGTTGAATCAGGGGCCACAGATACGCAGTATTTT	CSVESGATDTQYF
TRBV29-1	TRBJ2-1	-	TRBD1	TGCAGCGTGCCCGGACAGGGCCGAAAATTAGGGAATGAGCAGTTCTTC	CSVPGQGRKLGNEQFF
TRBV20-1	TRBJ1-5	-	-	TGCAGTGCTAGACAGGGATTGAATCAGCCCCAGCATTTT	CSARQGLNQPQHF
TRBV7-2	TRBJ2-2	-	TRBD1	TGTGCCAGCAGGGGACAGGGGTATACCGGGGAGCTGTTTTTT	CASRGQGYTGELFF
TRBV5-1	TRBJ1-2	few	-	TGCGCCAGCAGCTTGGGAGACATCTATGGCTACACCTTC	CASSLGDIYGYTF
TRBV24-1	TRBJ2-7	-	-	TGTGCCACCAGTGAGGGCTACGAGCAGTACTTC	CATSEGYEQYF
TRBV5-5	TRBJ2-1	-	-	TGTGCCAGCAGCCCCGTATTAGCGTACAATGAGCAGTTCTTC	CASSPVLAYNEQFF
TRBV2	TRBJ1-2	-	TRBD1	TGTGCCACCCGGGACAGGGGGCGAAGTGGCTACACCTTC	CATRDRGRSGYTF
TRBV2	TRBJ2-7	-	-	TGTGCCAGCAGAAACAGGGTCGAGCAGTACTTC	CASRNRVEQYF
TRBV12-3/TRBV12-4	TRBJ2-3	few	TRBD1	TGTGCCAGCAGCCGACAGGGGTATCAGACAGATACGCAGTATTTT	CASSRQGYQTDTQYF
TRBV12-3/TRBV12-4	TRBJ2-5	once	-	TGTGCCAGCGCCGACTCCGGGGAGACCCAGTACTTC	CASADSGETQYF
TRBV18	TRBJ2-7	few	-	TGTGCCAGCTCATCCGCAGGGCTTTCCTACGAGCAGTACTTC	CASSSAGLSYEQYF
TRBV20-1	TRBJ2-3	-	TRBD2	TGCAGTGCTAGACCCCGGGGATCGACGGGAGGTTCCACAGATACGCAGTATTTT	CSARPRGSTGGSTDTQYF
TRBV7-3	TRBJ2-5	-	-	TGTGCCAGCAGCTACGGACAGACAGAGACCCAGTACTTC	CASSYGQTETQYF
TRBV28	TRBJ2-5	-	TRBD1	TGTGCCAGCCTGCCTGCGGGACAGGGGCCGCTAGAGACCCAGTACTTC	CASLPAGQGPLETQYF
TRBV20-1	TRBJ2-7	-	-	TGCAGTGCTAGAGTGCCGGGTATGAACGAGCAGTACTTC	CSARVPGMNEQYF
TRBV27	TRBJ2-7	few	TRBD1	TGTGCCAGCAGCCGGGACAGGGTTTTCTTCGGGAGCTCCTACGAGCAGTACTTC	CASSRDRVFFGSSYEQYF
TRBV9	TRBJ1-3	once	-	TGTGCCAGCAGCGTATCGGCCCCGCAATCTGGAAACACCATATATTTT	CASSVSAPQSGNTIYF
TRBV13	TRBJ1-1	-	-	TGTGCCAGCAGCTTTAATCTGGGGCAGTCGAACACTGAAGCTTTCTTT	CASSFNLGQSNTEAFF
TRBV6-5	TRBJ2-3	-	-	TGTGCCAGCAGGGGATATGGACAGACCACAGATACGCAGTATTTT	CASRGYGQTTDTQYF
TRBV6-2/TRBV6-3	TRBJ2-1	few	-	TGTGCCAGCAGTTACACGCGGGGCTCCTACAATGAGCAGTTCTTC	CASSYTRGSYNEQFF
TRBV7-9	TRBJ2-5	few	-	TGTGCCAGCAGCCCGAAGCAGGCGGAGACCCAGTACTTC	CASSPKQAETQYF
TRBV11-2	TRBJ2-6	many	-	TGTGCCAGCAGAGGGGACTCTGGGGCCAACGTCCTGACTTTC	CASRGDSGANVLTF
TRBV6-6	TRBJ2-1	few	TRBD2	TGTGCCAGCAGTTACACAACTAGCGGGGTTGACAATGAGCAGTTCTTC	CASSYTTSGVDNEQFF
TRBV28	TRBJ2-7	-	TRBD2	TGTGCCAGCAGAAAGACTAGCGGGAGCTCCTACGAGCAGTACTTC	CASRKTSGSSYEQYF
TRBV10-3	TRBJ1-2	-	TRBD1	TGTGCCACTCAGACAGGGAACTATGGCTACACCTTC	CATQTGNYGYTF
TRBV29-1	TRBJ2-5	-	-	TGCAGCGTTGGGGTGGACAGGACCCAGTACTTC	CSVGVDRTQYF
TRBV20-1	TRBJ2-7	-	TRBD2	TGCAGTGCTAGACCCCGACTAGCGGGTACCTACGAGCAGTACTTC	CSARPRLAGTYEQYF
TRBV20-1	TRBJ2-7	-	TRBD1	TGCAGTGCTAGGAGACAGGGGGAATATACCTACGAGCAGTACTTC	CSARRQGEYTYEQYF
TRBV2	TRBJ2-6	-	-	TGTGCCAGCAGTTCAGGGCCTGGGGCCAACGTCCTGACTTTC	CASSSGPGANVLTF
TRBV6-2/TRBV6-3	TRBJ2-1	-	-	TGTGCCAGCAGTCTGGTTTACTACAATGAGCAGTTCTTC	CASSLVYYNEQFF
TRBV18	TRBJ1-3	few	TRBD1	TGTGCCAGCTCACCGGGACAGATCTCCTCTGGAAACACCATATATTTT	CASSPGQISSGNTIYF
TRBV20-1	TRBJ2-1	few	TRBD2	TGCAGTGCTAGAGATAGTAAGCGGGAGGGCCTCTCCAATGAGCAGTTCTTC	CSARDSKREGLSNEQFF
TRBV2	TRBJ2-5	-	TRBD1	TGTGCCAGCACCCAGACAGGGGGCATGGAGACCCAGTACTTC	CASTQTGGMETQYF
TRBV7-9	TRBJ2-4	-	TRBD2	TGTGCCAGCAGCCCGACCCTGGCGGGGGAGGGGAACATTCAGTACTTC	CASSPTLAGEGNIQYF
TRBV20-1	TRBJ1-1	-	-	TGCAGTGCTAGAGGGGAGGGTATGGGCACTGAAGCTTTCTTT	CSARGEGMGTEAFF
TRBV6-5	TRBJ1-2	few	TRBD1	TGTGCCAGCAGTTACTCCGACGGGACAGGGGATGGCTACACCTTC	CASSYSDGTGDGYTF
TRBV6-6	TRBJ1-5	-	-	TGTGCCAGCAGTTACAGGGCCTCTCAGCCCCAGCATTTT	CASSYRASQPQHF
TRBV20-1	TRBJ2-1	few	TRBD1	TGCAGTGCTAGAGACGGGACAGGTAACTACAATGAGCAGTTCTTC	CSARDGTGNYNEQFF
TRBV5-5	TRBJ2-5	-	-	TGTGCCAGCAGCCAACAGTCTGGCCCGGAGACCCGGTACTTC	CASSQQSGPETRYF
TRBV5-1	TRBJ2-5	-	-	TGCGCCAGCAGCAAAATCCAAGAGACCCAGTACTTC	CASSKIQETQYF
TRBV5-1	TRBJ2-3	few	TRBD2	TGCGCCAGCAGCTTGGTGGTAGCGGGGAGCACAGATACGCAGTATTTT	CASSLVVAGSTDTQYF
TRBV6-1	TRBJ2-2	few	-	TGTGCCAGCGCGGAGCGTACCGGGGAGCTGTTTTTT	CASAERTGELFF
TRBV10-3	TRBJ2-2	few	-	TGTGCCATCAGTGGAGCGCCCGGGGAGCTGTTTTTT	CAISGAPGELFF
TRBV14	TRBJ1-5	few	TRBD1	TGTGCCAGCCGCAGCCCCAGGGGGGGCAATCAGCCCCAGCATTTT	CASRSPRGGNQPQHF
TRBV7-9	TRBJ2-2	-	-	TGTGCCAGCAGCTCCGAACTAAACACCGGGGAGCTGTTTTTT	CASSSELNTGELFF
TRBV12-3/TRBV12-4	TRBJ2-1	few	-	TGTGCCAGCAGTTTCGCGGCAAATGAGCAGTTCTTC	CASSFAANEQFF
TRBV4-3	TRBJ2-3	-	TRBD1	TGCGCCAGCAGCCAAGATGAGAGGACAGGGGTGGATACGCAGTATTTT	CASSQDERTGVDTQYF
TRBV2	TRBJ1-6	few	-	TGTGCCAGCAGTGACTCCCGACCCCTCCACTTT	CASSDSRPLHF
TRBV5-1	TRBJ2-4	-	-	TGCGCCAGCAGTGGAGCCAAAGGGGACATTCAGTACTTC	CASSGAKGDIQYF
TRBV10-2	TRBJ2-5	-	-	TGCGCCAGCAGTGAATTGGGGATTCCAGAGACCCAGTACTTC	CASSELGIPETQYF
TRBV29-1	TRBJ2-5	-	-	TGCAGCGTTGAGGGGGATTTCGCAAAGACCCAGTACTTC	CSVEGDFAKTQYF
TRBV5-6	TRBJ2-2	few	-	TGTGCCAGCAGCTCAGTACAGGGCGGCACCGGGGAGCTGTTTTTT	CASSSVQGGTGELFF
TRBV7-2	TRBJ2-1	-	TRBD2	TGTGCCAGCAGCTTAGATTGGGCTAGCGGGAAAACCTACAATGAGCAGTTCTTC	CASSLDWASGKTYNEQFF
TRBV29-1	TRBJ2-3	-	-	TGCAGCGGGGGACGGTTCGAGGCGGATACGCAGTATTTT	CSGGRFEADTQYF
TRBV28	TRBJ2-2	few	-	TGTGCCAGCAGTTTAAGGGACCCCTTTACCGGGGAGCTGTTTTTT	CASSLRDPFTGELFF
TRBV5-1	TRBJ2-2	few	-	TGCGCCAGCAGACTGGGCAGGGGAACGAACACCGGGGAGCTGTTTTTT	CASRLGRGTNTGELFF
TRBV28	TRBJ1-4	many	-	TGTGCCAGCAGTTTGAATGGGGCCCGGCCTGTACGACTGTTTTTT	CASSLNGARPVRLFF
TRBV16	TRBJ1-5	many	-	TGTGCCAGCAGCAGGGACGGTAGCAATCAGCCCCAGCATTTT	CASSRDGSNQPQHF